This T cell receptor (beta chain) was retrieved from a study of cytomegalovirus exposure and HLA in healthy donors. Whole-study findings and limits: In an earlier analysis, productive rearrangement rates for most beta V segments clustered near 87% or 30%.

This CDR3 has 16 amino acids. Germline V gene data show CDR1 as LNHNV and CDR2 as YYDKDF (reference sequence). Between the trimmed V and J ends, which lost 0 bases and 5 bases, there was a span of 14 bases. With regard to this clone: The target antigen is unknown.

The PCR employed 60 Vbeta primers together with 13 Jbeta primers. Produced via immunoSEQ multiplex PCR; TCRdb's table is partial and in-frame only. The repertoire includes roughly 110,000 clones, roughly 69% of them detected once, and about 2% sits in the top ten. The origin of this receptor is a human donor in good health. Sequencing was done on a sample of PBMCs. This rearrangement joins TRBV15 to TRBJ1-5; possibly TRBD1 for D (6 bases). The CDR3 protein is CATSRDRGGIDQPQHF. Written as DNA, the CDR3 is TGTGCCACCAGCAGAGATCGAGGGGGTATCGATCAGCCCCAGCATTTT.